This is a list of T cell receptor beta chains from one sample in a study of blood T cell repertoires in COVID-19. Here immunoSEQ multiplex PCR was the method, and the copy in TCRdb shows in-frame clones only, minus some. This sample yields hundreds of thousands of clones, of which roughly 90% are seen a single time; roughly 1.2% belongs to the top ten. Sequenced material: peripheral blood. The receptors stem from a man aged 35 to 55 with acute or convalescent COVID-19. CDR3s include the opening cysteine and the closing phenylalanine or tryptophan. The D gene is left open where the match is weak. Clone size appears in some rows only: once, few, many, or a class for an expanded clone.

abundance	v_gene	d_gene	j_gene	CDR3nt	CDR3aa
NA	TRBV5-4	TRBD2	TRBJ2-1	TGTGCCAGCAGGAGCGGGGGTACAGGGTCCGGTGAGCAGTTCTTC	CASRSGGTGSGEQFF
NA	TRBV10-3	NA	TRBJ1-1	TGTGCCATCAGCCCAGCTCGCGGGGACACTGAAGCTTTCTTT	CAISPARGDTEAFF
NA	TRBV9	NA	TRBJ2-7	TGTGCCAGCAGCGCCAGCCCTGCGGACTCCTACGAGCAGTACTTC	CASSASPADSYEQYF
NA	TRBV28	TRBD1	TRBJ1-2	TGTGCCAGCAGTTTAACAGGGGGCATTAACTATGGCTACACCTTC	CASSLTGGINYGYTF
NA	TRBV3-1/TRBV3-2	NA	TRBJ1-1	TGTGCCAGCAGCCAAGATCTGGGCCCTGAAGCTTTCTTT	CASSQDLGPEAFF
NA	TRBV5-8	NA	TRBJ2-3	TGTGCCAGCAGCCCATATAGTAGGGGCTCTAGCACAGATACGCAGTATTTT	CASSPYSRGSSTDTQYF
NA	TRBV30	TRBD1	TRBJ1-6	TGTGCCTGGAGCCGAGGGTCGTCAGGGGGTTCACCCCTCCACTTT	CAWSRGSSGGSPLHF
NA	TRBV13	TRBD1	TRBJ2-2	TGTGCCAGCAGCTCGATTCGGGACAGGGAAACCGGGGAGCTGTTTTTT	CASSSIRDRETGELFF
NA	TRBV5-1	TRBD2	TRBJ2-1	TGCGCCAGCAGCGGGGGACTAGCGGGATCCAACATACATTACAATGAGCAGTTCTTC	CASSGGLAGSNIHYNEQFF
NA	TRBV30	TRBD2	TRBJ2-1	TGTGCCTGGAGTGGGCTAGCGGGAGCGTGGAATGAGCAGTTCTTC	CAWSGLAGAWNEQFF
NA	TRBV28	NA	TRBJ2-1	TGTGCCAGCAGTCCCGTTTATAACAGACCCTCCTACAATGAGCAGTTCTTC	CASSPVYNRPSYNEQFF
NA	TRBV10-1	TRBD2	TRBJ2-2	TGCGCCAGCAGTGAGAACGCGGGAGTAATTTTCACCGGGGAGCTGTTTTTT	CASSENAGVIFTGELFF
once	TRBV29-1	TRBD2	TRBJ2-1	TGCAGCGCCTACGGCGGACTAGCGGGAGCCTACAATGAGCAGTTCTTC	CSAYGGLAGAYNEQFF
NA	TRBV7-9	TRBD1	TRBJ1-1	TGTGCCAGCAGCTCTCGCGATTGGACAGGGGGGTTTGAAGCTTTCTTT	CASSSRDWTGGFEAFF
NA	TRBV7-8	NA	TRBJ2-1	TGTGCCAGCAGCTTAGAGAGGCGCAATGAGCAGTTCTTC	CASSLERRNEQFF
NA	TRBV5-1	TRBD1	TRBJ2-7	TGCGCCAGCAGCTTGATATGGACAGGGGGCACCTACGAGCAGTACTTC	CASSLIWTGGTYEQYF
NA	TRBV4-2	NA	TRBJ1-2	TGTGCCAGCAGCCAAGAGAGGACAGATCTCTATGGCTACACCTTC	CASSQERTDLYGYTF
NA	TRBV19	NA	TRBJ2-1	TGTGCCAGTAGTATGGGCGCGGGCAATGAGCAGTTCTTC	CASSMGAGNEQFF
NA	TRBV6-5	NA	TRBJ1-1	TGTGCCAGCCGACAGCGCGTGAACACTGAAGCTTTCTTT	CASRQRVNTEAFF
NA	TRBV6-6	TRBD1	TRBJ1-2	TGTGCCAGCAGTGCCGTTCCGGGACAGGGGGCTGATGGCTACACCTTC	CASSAVPGQGADGYTF
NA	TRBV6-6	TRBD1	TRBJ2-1	TGTGCCAGCAGTCCTATCACCGGGACAGGGAGGTACAATGAGCAGTTCTTC	CASSPITGTGRYNEQFF
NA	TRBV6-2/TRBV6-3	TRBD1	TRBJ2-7	TGTGCCAGCAGTGACCCAGGGGACAGGGTCTCCTACGAGCAGTACTTC	CASSDPGDRVSYEQYF
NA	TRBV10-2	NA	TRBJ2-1	TGCGCCAGCAGTGAAGGGGGACCTTCCTACAATGAGCAGTTCTTC	CASSEGGPSYNEQFF
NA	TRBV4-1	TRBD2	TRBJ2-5	TGCGCCAGCAGCCAAGTACCTAGCGGGGGTAGGGAGACCCAGTACTTC	CASSQVPSGGRETQYF
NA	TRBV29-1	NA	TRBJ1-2	TGCAGCGTGGGAGTGGGGAGGGGCTACACCTTC	CSVGVGRGYTF
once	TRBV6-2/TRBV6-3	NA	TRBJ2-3	TGTGTCAGCAGTTACCGTCCCGGAGGTAGCACAGATACGCAGTATTTT	CVSSYRPGGSTDTQYF
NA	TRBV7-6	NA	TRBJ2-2	TGTGCCAGCAGACCACTAGCTTCGACCGGGGAGCTGTTTTTT	CASRPLASTGELFF
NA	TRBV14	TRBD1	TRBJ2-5	TGTGCCAGCAGCCAAGATCAGGGGGCGAGGGAGACCCAGTACTTC	CASSQDQGARETQYF
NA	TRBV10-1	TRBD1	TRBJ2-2	TGCGCCAGCAGTGATCAGGGGGCGCCTAAAACCGGGGAGCTGTTTTTT	CASSDQGAPKTGELFF
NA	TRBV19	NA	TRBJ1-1	TGTGCCAGTAGTAACCCCACTGGAGAGTTGAACACTGAAGCTTTCTTT	CASSNPTGELNTEAFF
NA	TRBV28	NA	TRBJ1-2	TGTGCCAGCAGTCCCGAGACAGCCTATGGCTACACCTTC	CASSPETAYGYTF
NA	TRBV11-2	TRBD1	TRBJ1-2	TGTGCCAGCAGCGCACCCGGACTCGACAGGGGATATGGCTACACCTTC	CASSAPGLDRGYGYTF
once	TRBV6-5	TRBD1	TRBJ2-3	TGTGCCAGCAGTTACCAGACAGGGACCACAGATACGCAGTATTTT	CASSYQTGTTDTQYF
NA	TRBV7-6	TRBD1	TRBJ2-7	TGTGCCAGCAGCCCAGGGGGCTCTCGAGGACTAACCTACGAGCAGTACTTC	CASSPGGSRGLTYEQYF